This T cell receptor beta chain was found in a study of blood T cells in healthy people across ages. PCR was performed a second time for roughly 7 to 11 cycles using a sample-barcoded 5' primer and a J-beta primer mix. TCRdb independently ran MiXCR on the 5' RACE reads; one entry per CDR3 protein. Found here are about 840,000 distinct CDR3 sequences, around 29% of them singletons; the top ten hold 10%. The CDR3 runs to 15 residues. V dropped 5 bases and J dropped 0 bases, with 13 bases sitting between them. A few counts support this clonotype. This same sample was also part of a study on T cells of mothers and their children.

Sample: blood. The gene calls are TRBV12-3 or TRBV12-4 and TRBJ1-1; weak D call: TRBD1 (5 bases). The receptor was derived from a woman aged 40 to 50 in good health. The CDR3 nucleotides read TGTGCCAGCAGTCCTCCGGGACGGATGAACACTGAAGCTTTCTTT. This sequence encodes CASSPPGRMNTEAFF.